Each of the 28 T cell receptor beta chains below was sequenced from the same sample in a study of T-cell memory formation after mild COVID-19 listed by TCRdb under 2021. Library method: 5' RACE. Sequenced using an Illumina NovaSeq 6000. TCRdb applied fastp at Q25 and MiXCR to the public reads, then kept only in-frame beta chains. Under each unique CDR3 protein, matching rows form one entry showing the most common genes and DNA. This sample has around 160,000 distinct CDR3 sequences in its table, and around a tenth of those were observed once. Roughly 3.8% of the sample is held by the ten biggest clonotypes. The sequencing input was PBMCs or a T cell subset sorted from them (not recorded which). These receptor sequences come from a man in his late teens or twenties who had mild COVID-19 (a few samples of this study predate the infection). The sample titles of this study are shuffled in the database, so cell type and time point are left out; the donor was told from shared clones.

The J gene is TRBJ2-5, the V gene TRBV3-1; tentative D call: TRBD2 (5 bases). From germline, CDR1 is LGHDT and CDR2 YNNKEL (reference sequence). CDR3 length: 14 residues. Trimming took 4 bases from V and 5 from J, leaving 14 bases between them. For the CDR3, the DNA is TGTGCCAGCAGCCCCTCCGGGGTTCACGAGACCCAGTACTTC. It yields the protein CASSPSGVHETQYF.

This clonotype has only a few counts. V is TRBV7-2 and J is TRBJ1-5; D is uncertain. Between the trimmed V and J ends, which lost 0 bases and 0 bases, there was a span of 15 bases. Germline V gene data show CDR1 as SGHTA and CDR2 as FQGNSA. The CDR3 is 18 residues long. This CDR3 reads CASSLAFGSPYSNQPQHF. CDR3 sequence (DNA): TGTGCCAGCAGCTTAGCATTCGGGTCTCCTTATAGCAATCAGCCCCAGCATTTT.

This chain connects TRBV5-4 to TRBJ2-2; no clear D gene. V gave up 2 bases and J gave up 6 bases, with 5 bases separating them. CDR1 SGHNT and CDR2 YYREEE come from the germline V gene (reference sequence). The CDR3 has 12 amino acids. CDR3 loop: CASSFESGELFF. The CDR3 DNA follows: TGTGCCAGCAGCTTTGAGTCCGGGGAGCTGTTTTTT.

This clonotype came up a few times. The CDR3: CASSGQGPYEQYV. The DNA of the CDR3 is TGTGCCAGCAGTGGCCAGGGGCCCTACGAGCAGTACGTC. The rearrangement uses TRBV6-4 and TRBJ2-7; the D gene is possibly TRBD1 (6 bases). Germline V CDR1 and CDR2: MRHNA, SNTAGT. The length of the CDR3 is 13 residues. The V end was cut by 4 bases, the J end by 2 bases, with 9 bases between.

This clonotype was seen at least ten times. The gene calls are TRBV24-1 and TRBJ2-3, with D perhaps matching TRBD2 (6 bases). V dropped 3 bases and J dropped 2 bases, with 11 bases sitting between them. CDR1 and CDR2 (germline): KGHDR, SFDVKD. There are 15 residues in the CDR3. CDR3: CATSDPGTVTDTQYF. Written as DNA, the CDR3 is TGTGCCACCAGTGATCCTGGGACTGTCACAGATACGCAGTATTTT.

This sequence joins TRBV12-3 or TRBV12-4 and TRBJ2-7; no clear D gene. V lost 3 bases, J lost 4 bases, and 10 bases lay in between. The CDR3 has 13 residues. The CDR3 DNA follows: TGTGCCAGCAGTTTTGGCAGAGAATACGAGCAGTACGTC. This codes for CASSFGREYEQYV.

The rearrangement uses TRBV7-2 and TRBJ1-3, with unresolved D. The V and J ends lost 5 bases and 4 bases respectively, with 6 bases between them. The length of the CDR3 is 12 residues. CDR1 and CDR2 from the germline V gene are SGHTA and FQGNSA. For the CDR3, the DNA is TGTGCCAGCAGCACTCAGGGAAACACCATATATTTT. Its protein product is CASSTQGNTIYF.

This clonotype showed up many times. The rearrangement links TRBV6-5 to TRBJ2-2; D possibly corresponds to TRBD1 (6 bases). Per germline, CDR1 MNHEY and CDR2 SVGAGI. The CDR3 runs to 14 residues. V shed 4 bases and J shed 1 base, with 7 bases lying between them. The CDR3 protein is CASSSGQNTGELFF. The DNA of the CDR3 is TGTGCCAGCAGTTCGGGACAGAACACCGGGGAGCTGTTTTTT.

This chain uses TRBV19 with TRBJ2-1; possible D gene TRBD2, 5 bases. The CDR3 is 14 residues long. Germline V gives CDR1 LNHDA, CDR2 SQIVND (reference sequence). V gave up 3 bases and J gave up 11 bases, with 17 bases separating them. The CDR3 sequence: CASSMGASRVQQFF. DNA for the CDR3: TGTGCCAGTAGTATGGGAGCGTCCCGAGTCCAGCAGTTCTTC.

This clonotype was counted only a few times. This chain joins TRBV6-1 and TRBJ1-2; the D gene is possibly TRBD1 (5 bases). The V gene's germline CDR1 is MNHNS and CDR2 SASEGT. V dropped 0 bases and J dropped 4 bases, with 12 bases sitting between them. The CDR3 runs 15 residues. As DNA, the CDR3 is TGTGCCAGCAGTGAAGCCAGGGATTGGAGCTATGGCTACACCTTC. Its translation: CASSEARDWSYGYTF.

This clonotype appeared a few times. The J gene is TRBJ2-3, the V gene TRBV6-5; 9 bases fit TRBD1. The CDR3 extends over 14 amino acids. V dropped 5 bases and J dropped 6; count of bases not matched to a gene: 6. The germline CDR1 and CDR2 sequences are MNHEY and SVGAGI. CDR3 sequence reads: CASSRTGGVDTQYF. CDR3 DNA sequence: TGTGCCAGCAGTCGCACAGGGGGCGTCGATACGCAGTATTTT.

This chain uses TRBV5-4 with TRBJ2-7; tentatively, D is TRBD1 or TRBD2 (5 bases each). The germline V gene encodes CDR1 SGHNT and CDR2 YYREEE (reference sequence). The ends were cut back, 0 bases at V and 3 bases at J, with 10 bases in the middle. The CDR3 extends over 14 amino acids. CDR3 DNA sequence: TGTGCCAGCAGCTTGGCCGGGGCGGTCTACGAGCAGTACTTC. It yields the protein CASSLAGAVYEQYF.

This clonotype ranks as medium-sized. The chain uses TRBV7-9 and TRBJ2-1, with TRBD2 matching over 10 bases. This CDR3 spans 14 amino acids. CDR1 is SEHNR and CDR2 is FQNEAQ in the germline V gene (reference sequence). V lost 3 bases to trimming and J lost 10 bases; unmatched junction nucleotides: 6. The chain's CDR3 is CASSFGTSGDEQFF. CDR3 coding DNA: TGTGCCAGCAGCTTTGGAACTAGCGGGGACGAGCAGTTCTTC.

This clonotype was detected many times. The J gene is TRBJ1-6, the V gene TRBV6-1; tentatively, D is TRBD1 (6 bases). CDR1 MNHNS and CDR2 SASEGT come from the germline V gene. The CDR3 spans 15 residues. Between the trimmed V and J ends, which lost 5 bases and 10 bases, there was a span of 18 bases. CDR3 sequence (DNA): TGTGCCAGCAGTAGGGGGGGTACGGCAAGATCACCCCTCCACTTT. It yields the protein CASSRGGTARSPLHF.

This clonotype was counted many times. The CDR3 sequence: CASSLLQATDTQYF. In DNA, the CDR3 is TGTGCCAGCAGCTTATTACAGGCCACAGATACGCAGTATTTT. The rearrangement links TRBV7-2 to TRBJ2-3; TRBD1 is a possible D gene (5 bases). Germline V gives CDR1 SGHTA, CDR2 FQGNSA. V lost 2 bases to trimming and J lost 2 bases, with 8 bases between them. The CDR3 spans 14 residues.

V is TRBV5-1 and J is TRBJ2-7; 15 bases agree with TRBD2. In germline, CDR1 is SGHRS, CDR2 YFSETQ. The junction had 8 bases not matched to a gene; V was cut back by 4 bases and J by 0 bases. This CDR3 is built from 18 residues. The DNA of the CDR3 is TGCGCCAGCAGCCATGGGACTAGCGGGGGGCTGTGCTCCTACGAGCAGTACGTC. This encodes CASSHGTSGGLCSYEQYV.

This clonotype was counted between two and nine times. The J gene is TRBJ1-5, the V gene TRBV6-2 or TRBV6-3; D remains unclear. Per germline, CDR1 MNHEY and CDR2 SVGEGT. V gave up 9 bases and J gave up 4 bases, with 16 bases separating them. This CDR3 is 14 amino acids long. The CDR3 region is CASQGTARNQPQHF. The CDR3 nucleotides read TGTGCCAGTCAAGGAACAGCAAGAAATCAGCCCCAGCATTTT.

This clonotype was detected a few times. V and J are TRBV4-2 and TRBJ2-6, with 7 bases fitting TRBD1. Germline V gene sequence: CDR1 LGHNA, CDR2 YNFKEQ. CDR3 length equals 20 residues. V shed 4 bases and J 2 bases; nucleotides not matched to a gene: 17. In DNA form, the CDR3 reads TGTGCCAGCAGCCGCAGACAGGGATCCGGCCGATTGGCTGGGGCCAACGTCCTGACTTTC. It is translated as CASSRRQGSGRLAGANVLTF.

The chain combines TRBV5-1 with TRBJ2-2; either TRBD1 or TRBD2 may supply D (6 bases each). The ends were cut back, 2 bases at V and 5 bases at J, with 13 bases in the middle. Germline V gene data show CDR1 as SGHRS and CDR2 as YFSETQ. This CDR3 comprises 15 residues. CDR3 residues: CASSLQGGWTGELFF. The CDR3 DNA follows: TGCGCCAGCAGCTTACAGGGAGGCTGGACCGGGGAGCTGTTTTTT.

This clonotype has just a few counts. This chain joins TRBV6-5 and TRBJ1-6, with D perhaps matching TRBD1 (5 bases). This CDR3 is built from 14 residues. Germline V CDR1 and CDR2: MNHEY, SVGAGI. The V and J ends lost 10 bases and 6 bases respectively, with 16 bases between them. CDR3 DNA sequence: TGTGCCACCGGGGGGGGTTTCCCTAATTCACCCCTCCACTTT. Protein sequence: CATGGGFPNSPLHF.

The chain joins TRBV28 to TRBJ2-7; possibly TRBD2 for D (6 bases). Germline CDR1 and CDR2: MDHEN and SYDVKM. The CDR3 length is 14 residues. The V gene lost 5 bases and the J gene lost 5 bases, with 16 bases spanning the gap. The DNA of the CDR3 is TGTGCCAGCAGTACCCCGGGGCCGGGGGACGAGCAGTACGTC. It specifies CASSTPGPGDEQYV.

In DNA, the CDR3 is TGTGCCAGCACCGACGGTGGGGGTGATCGCAATGAGCAGTTCTTC. Its translation is CASTDGGGDRNEQFF. The J gene is TRBJ2-1, the V gene TRBV28, with D tentatively TRBD1 or TRBD2 (5 bases each). The CDR3 runs to 15 residues. Germline V gene lookup returns CDR1 MDHEN and CDR2 SYDVKM. V was clipped by 7 bases and J by 6 bases, with 19 bases between them.

This clonotype was detected a few times. V and J are TRBV4-1 and TRBJ2-1; D uncertain. Germline values: CDR1 MGHRA, CDR2 YSYEKL. This CDR3 is 14 amino acids long. V was shortened by 4 bases and J by 3 bases, with 10 bases between the two germline ends. The CDR3, as DNA: TGCGCCAGCAGCCGACTGGCGAACTACAATGAGCAGTTCTTC. Residues: CASSRLANYNEQFF.

This clonotype showed up just a few times. The chain employs TRBV20-1 and TRBJ2-7; a weak D match, TRBD1 (6 bases). This CDR3 comprises 15 residues. Per the germline V gene, CDR1 is DFQATT and CDR2 is SNEGSKA (reference sequence). V gave up 0 bases and J gave up 0 bases, with 12 bases separating them. The CDR3 here is CSARDPGQSSYEQYV. DNA for the CDR3: TGCAGTGCTAGAGATCCCGGACAGAGCTCCTACGAGCAGTACGTC.

The chain carries TRBV6-1 and TRBJ2-2; D is unclear. The CDR3 runs 13 residues. CDR1 is MNHNS and CDR2 is SASEGT in the germline V gene. V lost 7 bases and J 1 base, leaving 7 bases between the germline ends. The CDR3 sequence: CASNQGNTGELFF. The CDR3 DNA reads as TGTGCCAGCAACCAAGGGAACACCGGGGAGCTGTTTTTT.

This clonotype occurred a few times. V gene TRBV6-5 combines with J gene TRBJ1-2, with a weak D call TRBD1 (5 bases). Germline CDR1 MNHEY, CDR2 SVGAGI. The CDR3 contains 15 residues. The germline V and J ends were trimmed by 0 bases and 4 bases, with 12 bases remaining between them. In nucleotides, the CDR3 is TGTGCCAGCAGTTACTCGACCAGGGTGGGCTATGGCTACACCTTC. Residues: CASSYSTRVGYGYTF.

This clonotype was counted between two and nine times. V gene TRBV6-6 combines with J gene TRBJ1-2; D not certain. This CDR3 is 13 amino acids long. In germline, CDR1 is MNHNY, CDR2 SVGAGI (reference sequence). Trimming pared 6 bases from V and 7 bases from J, leaving 15 bases between. The DNA of the CDR3 is TGTGCCAGCAGGCGATCCGAGTTCAGTGGCTACACCTTC. Encoded protein: CASRRSEFSGYTF.

This clonotype was observed a handful of times. The chain employs TRBV28 and TRBJ2-7, with a possible D match to TRBD1 (7 bases). CDR1 is MDHEN, CDR2 SYDVKM, per germline. This CDR3 is 15 amino acids long. The CDR3 is CASTAGQAGTYEQYV. For the CDR3, the DNA is TGTGCAAGCACGGCCGGACAGGCGGGGACCTACGAGCAGTACGTC.